The T cell receptor beta chain described here comes from a study of beta chain features in type 1 diabetes. The investigators reverse transcribed all of the isolated RNA, so they sequenced expressed TCRB transcripts. Data came from immunoSEQ multiplex PCR; TCRdb stores just in-frame clones and leaves some out. The data show about 240,000 clones, with over 11% seen just once and approximately 0.02% held by the top ten. Germline loops: CDR1 SNHLY, CDR2 FYNNEI. The CDR3 runs to 12 residues. Trimming cost V 8 bases and J 2 bases, with 8 bases left between them. Notes on the study in general: Shorter TCRB CDR3s, moderately but significantly so, were found in Type 1 diabetes patients in all four CD4+ subsets.

On this clone itself: What it binds is unknown.

The chain employs TRBV2 and TRBJ2-3; D is ambiguous. Sequencing was carried out using naive CD4+ T cells from blood. The sequence came from a young man with type 1 diabetes. The CDR3 DNA is TGTGCCAGCGGCCAAGACACAGATACGCAGTATTTT. It specifies CASGQDTDTQYF.